These 31 T cell receptor beta chains share one sample of origin, sequenced in a study of cytomegalovirus exposure and HLA in healthy donors (dated by TCRdb to about 2017). Library generation was performed with the immunoSEQ multiplex PCR assay. For the multiplex PCR, a mixture combining 60 forward primers for TCR Vbeta segments and 13 reverse primers for TCR Jbeta segments was used. The source is immuneACCESS, and TCRdb retained only in-frame sequences with V and J called. Part of the clones is not carried over; for the studies checked, unresolved V genes explain less than half of this, and the remainder is unexplained. The sample includes fewer than 95,000 clones, with around three quarters observed a single time. Approximately 0.56% of the sample comes from the top ten. Source material: PBMCs. These TCRs come from a man aged 30-40 years in good health and CMV-seronegative.

The chain is built from TRBV27 and TRBJ1-6, with 7 bases matching TRBD1. V trimming: 5 bases; J trimming: 4 bases; junction bases outside the gene matches: 5. Germline V lookup: CDR1 MNHEY, CDR2 SMNVEV (reference sequence). The CDR3 length is 15 residues. The CDR3 nucleotides are TGTGCCAGCAGTATACAGGGGCCGTATAATTCACCCCTCCACTTT. Amino acid sequence: CASSIQGPYNSPLHF.

The rearrangement uses TRBV18 and TRBJ2-4, with D perhaps TRBD1 (6 bases). From germline, CDR1 is KGHSH and CDR2 LQKENI. This CDR3 is 12 amino acids long. V lost 4 bases to trimming and J lost 6 bases, with 7 bases between them. In DNA, the CDR3 is TGTGCCAGCTCACTACAGGGAAACATTCAGTACTTC. It codes for CASSLQGNIQYF.

The CDR3 is CASTDLTANTGELFF. Here the CDR3 DNA reads TGTGCCAGCACCGACTTGACAGCGAACACCGGGGAGCTGTTTTTT. V gene TRBV6-5 combines with J gene TRBJ2-2; maybe TRBD1 (5 bases). Looked up from germline, CDR1 is MNHEY and CDR2 is SVGAGI. The V and J ends lost 7 bases and 0 bases respectively, with 12 bases between them. The CDR3 is 15 amino acids.

To note about this clone: The same CDR3 is also encoded by other DNA sequences in this sample. The genes are TRBV25-1 and TRBJ2-3, with D perhaps TRBD1 (6 bases). V lost 3 bases and J lost 5, with 12 bases in between. The CDR3 extends over 14 amino acids. Germline-derived CDR1 and CDR2 are MGHDK and SYGVNS. CDR3 protein: CASSDSGAIDTQYF. In DNA, the CDR3 is TGTGCCAGCAGTGATTCAGGGGCAATAGATACGCAGTATTTT.

The chain employs TRBV6-6 and TRBJ2-3, with 10 nucleotides matching TRBD2. Germline V CDR1 and CDR2: MNHNY, SVGAGI (reference sequence). The CDR3 is made up of 15 amino acids. J gave up 3 bases and V 6 bases, and 6 bases lay outside the gene matches. As DNA, the CDR3 is TGTGCCAGCAGGGTAGCGGGGGGAAGAACAGATACGCAGTATTTT. The encoded protein is CASRVAGGRTDTQYF.

This chain joins TRBV4-1 and TRBJ2-2; D unresolved. The length of the CDR3 is 15 residues. The V gene's germline CDR1 is MGHRA and CDR2 YSYEKL. V lost 2 bases, J lost 8 bases, and 15 bases lay in between. CDR3 protein: CASSQNAAATGELFF. For the CDR3, the DNA is TGCGCCAGCAGCCAAAACGCGGCGGCTACGGGGGAGCTGTTTTTT.

The chain recombines TRBV10-3 with TRBJ1-1; D is possibly TRBD1 (5 bases). The length of the CDR3 is 13 residues. CDR1 and CDR2 (germline): ENHRY, SYGVKD. The V end was cut by 11 bases, the J end by 10 bases, with 23 bases between. DNA for the CDR3: TGTGCCTCCGAGATGCCGGGGGAGAGGGGAGCTTTCTTT. This translates into CASEMPGERGAFF.

This chain connects TRBV6-5 to TRBJ2-2; TRBD1 matches 7 bases. Germline CDR1 reads MNHEY; CDR2 reads SVGAGI. This CDR3 has 15 amino acids. After removal of 5 bases from V and 3 bases from J, the junction contained 6 bases not matched to a gene. The CDR3 bases are TGTGCCAGCAGTCACCCTACAGGGGACACCGGGGAGCTGTTTTTT. It encodes CASSHPTGDTGELFF.

The genes are TRBV9 and TRBJ2-4, with a weak D call TRBD2 (6 bases). Trimming left V 4 bases short and J 6 bases short, with 20 bases between. This CDR3 has 16 residues. The germline gives CDR1 SGDLS, CDR2 YYNGEE. This CDR3 reads CASSQAGQMGGNIQYF. The CDR3 nucleotides are TGTGCCAGCAGCCAGGCGGGGCAAATGGGGGGAAACATTCAGTACTTC.

V and J are TRBV11-3 and TRBJ1-3; D unresolved. Trimming stripped 4 bases from V and 1 base from J, with 14 bases between. The CDR3 is 16 amino acids. Germline V gives CDR1 SGHNT, CDR2 YENEEA. The CDR3 protein is CASSYVTSGSGNTIYF. As DNA, the CDR3 is TGTGCCAGCAGCTATGTGACCTCGGGGTCTGGAAACACCATATATTTT.

The chain recombines TRBV5-1 with TRBJ1-2, with a tentative D call TRBD1 (6 bases). Trimming shortened V by 4 bases and J by 3 bases, and 19 bases separated the two germline ends. Germline CDR1 is SGHRS and CDR2 is YFSETQ. There are 16 residues in the CDR3. The CDR3 DNA follows: TGCGCCAGCAGCCTGAAACCGGACAGAACTTACTATGGCTACACCTTC. The encoded protein is CASSLKPDRTYYGYTF.

This chain connects TRBV5-1 to TRBJ1-1, with TRBD1 identical over 12 bases. V shed 0 bases, J shed 4 bases, and the junction held 4 bases outside the gene matches. In germline, CDR1 is SGHRS, CDR2 YFSETQ. The CDR3 is 16 residues long. CDR3 region: CASSLGGTGGLTEAFF. The CDR3 DNA is TGCGCCAGCAGCTTGGGTGGGACAGGGGGCCTCACTGAAGCTTTCTTT.

This sequence joins TRBV19 and TRBJ1-1; unclear D gene. Germline-derived CDR1 and CDR2 are LNHDA and SQIVND (reference sequence). V lost 4 bases and J lost 2, with 5 bases in between. CDR3 size: 12 residues. The CDR3 DNA reads TGTGCCAGTAGTACGCGAAACACTGAAGCTTTCTTT. It is translated as CASSTRNTEAFF. Full variable domain (rest looked up from reference TRBV19 and TRBJ1-1): DGGITQSPKYLFRKEGQNVTLSCEQNLNHDAMYWYRQDPGQGLRLIYYSQIVNDFQKGDIAEGYSVSREKKESFPLTVTSAQKNPTAFYLCASSTRNTEAFFGQGTRLTVV.

The chain uses TRBV13 and TRBJ2-7; D uncertain. This CDR3 has 11 residues. The V and J ends lost 5 bases and 3 bases respectively, with 5 bases between them. Germline CDR1 is PRHDT and CDR2 is FYEKMQ (reference sequence). CDR3 coding DNA: TGTGCCAGCAGCCCCAACTACGAGCAGTACGTC. It is translated as CASSPNYEQYV.

This clone was recorded only once. The rearrangement uses TRBV19 and TRBJ2-1; D remains unclear. The CDR3 has 12 residues. V lost 3 bases to trimming and J lost 3 bases, with 3 bases between them. In germline, CDR1 is LNHDA, CDR2 SQIVND (reference sequence). CDR3 DNA sequence: TGTGCCAGTAGTATCAGCTACAATGAGCAGTTCTTC. It encodes CASSISYNEQFF.

This sequence joins TRBV9 and TRBJ1-1, with TRBD1 as a possible D gene (5 bases). Germline V CDR1 and CDR2: SGDLS, YYNGEE. CDR3 size: 17 residues. V was shortened by 0 bases and J by 0 bases, with 15 bases between the two germline ends. CDR3 protein: CASSVDGSGGMNTEAFF. In DNA form, the CDR3 reads TGTGCCAGCAGCGTAGATGGGTCGGGGGGGATGAACACTGAAGCTTTCTTT.

The gene calls are TRBV5-1 and TRBJ2-5; TRBD2 matches 7 bases. CDR3 size: 13 residues. With 5 bases clipped from V and 4 bases from J, the junction kept 5 bases outside the gene matches. Per the germline V gene, CDR1 is SGHRS and CDR2 is YFSETQ. The CDR3 here is CASRPVAGETQYF. The CDR3 nucleotides read TGCGCCAGCAGGCCGGTAGCGGGAGAGACCCAGTACTTC.

V and J are TRBV9 and TRBJ2-1; TRBD1 matches 9 bases. V lost 3 bases, J lost 3 bases, and 4 bases stayed unmatched. Per the germline V gene, CDR1 is SGDLS and CDR2 is YYNGEE. The CDR3 runs to 15 residues. The CDR3 protein is CASSETGGLYNEQFF. CDR3 nucleotide sequence: TGTGCCAGCAGCGAAACAGGGGGCCTCTACAATGAGCAGTTCTTC.

This chain uses TRBV10-3 with TRBJ2-1, with D tentatively TRBD2 (6 bases). The V end was cut by 2 bases, the J end by 7 bases, with 21 bases between. The CDR3 totals 17 residues. Germline V lookup: CDR1 ENHRY, CDR2 SYGVKD. CDR3 amino acids: CAISERTSSIGRNEQFF. Here the CDR3 DNA reads TGTGCCATCAGTGAGAGAACTAGCAGCATAGGGAGAAATGAGCAGTTCTTC.

This chain's CDR3 is CAIGTGGPVNEKLFF. Here the CDR3 DNA reads TGTGCCATAGGGACAGGGGGCCCCGTTAATGAAAAACTGTTTTTT. The chain recombines TRBV10-3 with TRBJ1-4; TRBD1 matches 12 bases. CDR1 and CDR2 from the germline V gene are ENHRY and SYGVKD. CDR3 length: 15 residues. V lost 9 bases and J lost 4; bases outside the gene matches: 6.

Here the CDR3 DNA reads TGCAGTGCTAGTACAGGGACAGCTTTCTTT. Translated: CSASTGTAFF. This sequence joins TRBV20-1 and TRBJ1-1; a possible D gene is TRBD1 (6 bases). The CDR3 has 10 amino acids. CDR1 is DFQATT, CDR2 SNEGSKA, per germline (reference sequence). Trimming took off 3 bases at V and 10 bases at J, with 9 bases between the two ends.

V usage is TRBV2 and J usage is TRBJ1-1; D gene uncertain. The CDR3 runs 11 residues. V was pared by 7 bases and J by 6 bases, with 9 bases between. The germline V gene has CDR1 SNHLY and CDR2 FYNNEI. The CDR3 DNA reads as TGTGCCAGCATCGGTGGGCCTGAAGCTTTCTTT. Residues: CASIGGPEAFF.

The gene calls are TRBV9 and TRBJ2-1; 8 positions match TRBD2. In germline, CDR1 is SGDLS, CDR2 YYNGEE. After removal of 4 bases from V and 9 bases from J, the junction contained 12 bases not matched to a gene. The length of the CDR3 is 15 residues. CDR3 loop: CASSPSGLVEGEQFF. Written as DNA, the CDR3 is TGTGCCAGCAGCCCTTCGGGACTAGTTGAGGGTGAGCAGTTCTTC.

The chain has TRBV5-1 and TRBJ1-3; D ambiguous. Between the trimmed V and J ends, which lost 4 bases and 1 base, there was a span of 12 bases. The CDR3 loop spans 15 amino acids. CDR1 SGHRS and CDR2 YFSETQ come from the germline V gene. Written as DNA, the CDR3 is TGCGCCAGCAGCCACGGAGGGATTTCTGGAAACACCATATATTTT. This sequence encodes CASSHGGISGNTIYF.

The chain recombines TRBV5-8 with TRBJ1-1; TRBD1 might be the D (5 bases). The CDR3 runs 14 residues. Deletions cut 6 bases from V and 4 bases from J, with 16 bases between. Germline V gene data show CDR1 as SGHTS and CDR2 as YDEGEE. The CDR3 spells CASNRGGDITEAFF. The CDR3 nucleotides read TGTGCCAGCAATCGGGGAGGGGATATCACTGAAGCTTTCTTT.

This chain connects TRBV10-3 to TRBJ2-1; 7 positions agree with TRBD1. Trimming took 6 bases from V and 0 from J; bases not matched to a gene: 5. CDR3 length: 15 amino acids. Germline CDR1 reads ENHRY; CDR2 reads SYGVKD. Here the CDR3 DNA reads TGTGCCATCAGGCAGGGGGACAGCTCCTACAATGAGCAGTTCTTC. It translates to CAIRQGDSSYNEQFF.

This clone was seen a few times. The V and J genes are TRBV4-3 and TRBJ1-5, with TRBD1 as a possible D gene (5 bases). Trimming shortened V by 0 bases and J by 4 bases, and 10 bases separated the two germline ends. The CDR3 sequence is 15 residues long. The germline V gene encodes CDR1 LGHNA and CDR2 YSLEER. Written as DNA, the CDR3 is TGCGCCAGCAGCCAAGATAGGGGCATTAATCAGCCCCAGCATTTT. This translates into CASSQDRGINQPQHF.

The chain employs TRBV29-1 and TRBJ2-1; D uncertain. Germline assignment: CDR1 SQVTM and CDR2 ANQGSEA. V was cut by 4 bases and J by 0 bases, with 10 bases left in between. This CDR3 has 14 residues. The CDR3 nucleotides are TGCAGCGTTGTAACGGGTCTCTCCTACAATGAGCAGTTCTTC. Translating it yields CSVVTGLSYNEQFF.

The rearrangement joins TRBV6-1 to TRBJ1-5; D remains ambiguous. V was pared by 7 bases and J by 5 bases, with 9 bases between. The germline gives CDR1 MNHNS, CDR2 SASEGT. The CDR3 has 12 residues. As DNA, the CDR3 is TGTGCCAGCATGTGGGCTGATCAGCCCCAGCATTTT. Translation: CASMWADQPQHF.

The chain couples TRBV7-9 to TRBJ1-2; perhaps TRBD1 as D (5 bases). Germline V CDR1 and CDR2: SEHNR, FQNEAQ (reference sequence). The CDR3 loop spans 15 amino acids. V lost 5 bases and J 5 bases, leaving 18 bases between the germline ends. The CDR3 loop is CASSQPPGGRYGYTF. CDR3 nucleotides: TGTGCCAGCAGCCAACCCCCCGGGGGGAGGTATGGCTACACCTTC. The whole variable domain, remainder taken from reference TRBV7-9 and TRBJ1-2, is DTGVSQNPRHKITKRGQNVTFRCDPISEHNRLYWYRQTLGQGPEFLTYFQNEAQLEKSRLLSDRFSAERPKGSFSTLEIQRTEQGDSAMYLCASSQPPGGRYGYTFGSGTRLTVV.

This clone was observed a few times. The rearrangement links TRBV27 to TRBJ1-1, with D uncertain. Trimming took 6 bases from V and 2 from J, leaving 4 bases between them. Germline CDR1 is MNHEY and CDR2 is SMNVEV (reference sequence). This CDR3 region has 11 residues. CDR3 protein: CASRANTEAFF. CDR3 coding DNA: TGTGCCAGCAGGGCTAACACTGAAGCTTTCTTT.